The 6 T cell receptor beta chains below come from one sample, sequenced in a study of human T cells and chemical hapten exposure. Time point specified: patch test 1, 2 weeks after DPC sensitization. Treatment defined: therapeutic diphenylcyclopropenone sensitization with weekly scalp DPC. TCRdb re-derived calls from the RACE reads in MiXCR, one entry per CDR3 protein. The table shows tens of thousands of distinct CDR3 sequences, with over 8.5% occurring only once. The material sequenced was whole blood, taken in connection with sensitization to the hapten diphenylcyclopropenone (DPC). The origin of the receptors is a woman between 50 and 59 years old with alopecia areata. Some clones in this sample may be carry-over from other donors' samples.

V is TRBV11-2 and J is TRBJ1-4, with D unclear. Looked up from germline, CDR1 is SGHAT and CDR2 is FQNNGV. The CDR3 has 12 amino acids. Trimming shortened V by 2 bases and J by 8 bases, and 6 bases separated the two germline ends. The CDR3 DNA sequence: TGTGCCAGCAGCTTAACGGGGGAAAAACTGTTTTTT. The encoded protein is CASSLTGEKLFF.

This clonotype was seen a handful of times. V usage is TRBV6-2 or TRBV6-3 and J usage is TRBJ2-3; D is unresolved. Trimming took off 2 bases at V and 7 bases at J, with 4 bases between the two ends. The CDR3 has 11 residues. The V gene's germline CDR1 is MNHEY and CDR2 SVGEGT. The DNA of the CDR3 is TGTGCCAGCAGTTACGGTCATACGCAGTATTTT. Amino acids: CASSYGHTQYF.

This clonotype was seen ten or more times. The chain combines TRBV25-1 with TRBJ1-1; 9 nucleotides match TRBD1. The CDR3 totals 14 residues. CDR1 is MGHDK, CDR2 SYGVNS, per germline. J was trimmed by 4 bases and V by 9 bases; bases with no gene match: 9. CDR3 loop: CASTSGTGTTEAFF. The CDR3 coding sequence is TGTGCCAGTACCTCCGGGACAGGGACCACTGAAGCTTTCTTT.

This clonotype occurred many times. The CDR3 reads CASSYGTGVMSSKNIQYF. The CDR3 DNA reads as TGTGCCAGCAGTTATGGGACAGGGGTAATGTCATCCAAAAACATTCAGTACTTC. The chain combines TRBV6-6 with TRBJ2-4, with TRBD1 identical over 10 bases. The CDR3 totals 18 residues. Germline trimming cut 3 bases from V and 2 bases from J; bases unmatched to any gene: 10. CDR1 MNHNY and CDR2 SVGAGI come from the germline V gene (reference sequence).

In its sample, this clonotype was seen a few times. The V and J genes are TRBV3-1 and TRBJ1-6, with D possibly matching TRBD1 (6 bases). The germline V and J ends were trimmed by 0 bases and 13 bases, with 22 bases remaining between them. Germline assignment: CDR1 LGHDT and CDR2 YNNKEL (reference sequence). The CDR3 loop spans 17 amino acids. The CDR3 DNA reads as TGTGCCAGCAGCCAAGATTGGGGAGGGACACTTATAACGCCCCTCCACTTT. Translated, it gives CASSQDWGGTLITPLHF. The variable domain in full, with the rest retrieved from reference TRBV3-1 and TRBJ1-6, is DTAVSQTPKYLVTQMGNDKSIKCEQNLGHDTMYWYKQDSKKFLKIMFSYNNKELIINETVPNRFSPKSPDKAHLNLHINSLELGDSAVYFCASSQDWGGTLITPLHFGNGTRLTVT.

At least ten counts were recorded for this clonotype. The genes are TRBV20-1 and TRBJ2-1, with 8 bases matching TRBD2. CDR1 and CDR2 (germline): DFQATT, SNEGSKA (reference sequence). The CDR3 has 13 amino acids. Trimming cost V 3 bases and J 7 bases; bases outside gene matches: 5. The CDR3 protein is CSASQREWNEQFF. The CDR3 coding sequence is TGCAGTGCTAGCCAGCGGGAGTGGAATGAGCAGTTCTTC.